This TCR beta chain originates from a study of cytomegalovirus exposure and HLA in healthy donors. Study-wide findings and caveats: Later analysis identified several of the most significant clusters that appeared linked to common viral pathogens. Most TCR beta V segments were productive about 90% or about 30% of the time in an earlier analysis.

With regard to this clone: Its target is unknown.

The PCR had 60 Vbeta and 13 Jbeta primers. Clones were read by immunoSEQ multiplex PCR, and TCRdb kept only the in-frame ones, dropping some. The table shows 150,000 to 200,000 clones, with 77% occurring only once. The CDR3 sequence is 14 residues long. Per germline, CDR1 SGHAT and CDR2 FQNNGV. Trimming at V came to 1 base and at J to 3 bases, leaving 3 bases not matched to a gene. The V call is TRBV11-2, the J call TRBJ2-7; 7 bases map to TRBD1. This clonotype was sampled from a woman between 40 and 55 years old in good health and CMV-seropositive. Sequencing input: PBMCs. The CDR3 DNA is TGTGCCAGCAGCTTAGGGACAGGCCGCTACGAGCAGTACTTC. As protein: CASSLGTGRYEQYF. The full variable domain, its missing parts supplied by reference TRBV11-2 and TRBJ2-7, is EAGVAQSPRYKIIEKRQSVAFWCNPISGHATLYWYQQILGQGPKLLIQFQNNGVVDDSQLPKDRFSAERLKGVDSTLKIQPAKLEDSAVYLCASSLGTGRYEQYFGPGTRLTVT.